This T cell receptor beta chain originates from a study of T cell responses to AZD1222 COVID-19 vaccine (dated by TCRdb to the early 2020s). Looking at the study overall: AZD1222 recipients with second doses at about 4 weeks or about 12 weeks were pooled, because spike-specific TCR depth and breadth did not differ between schedules. A total of 230 to 250 trial participants underwent TCR sequencing, of whom more than 200 had received two doses of AZD1222 and approximately 26 had received two doses of the MenACWY control vaccine. Trial participants were enrolled by age into 18-55, 56-69 and 70-plus year subgroups, with about 150, 27 and 61 TCR-sequenced participants respectively.

Notes on this clone: Its cognate antigen has yet to be identified. Base qualities were left out, and no much larger clone turns up one base away.

In light of the paper, this sample's time point label describes: baseline before first vaccination. Vaccinee samples came from UK trials COV001 and COV002, including a single-blind randomized controlled phase 2/3 trial of AZD1222 (ChAdOx1 nCoV-19) in healthy adults. For TCRbeta chain sequencing, PBMC samples were collected from trial participants at day 0 and at day 28 after the second dose. The CDR3 regions of human TCRbeta chains were analyzed by immunosequencing. The paper's processing steps were these. TCRs in the repertoires were compared against a reference library of SARS-CoV-2-specific TCRs that had been generated with the MIRA antigen-specificity platform. Breadth was defined as the fraction of unique TCRs that were SARS-CoV-2-associated, and depth was defined as the fraction of total T cells that were SARS-CoV-2-associated. Using the MIRA data, each spike-specific TCR was assigned both to the spike region to which the TCR was reactive and to a CD4 or CD8 class. Log10-transformed breadth and depth values were compared by one-way ANOVA with Sidak's multiple comparisons tests. Drawn from immuneACCESS, this table holds only the in-frame rearrangements with V and J called that TCRdb kept. Clones are partly lost; checked studies trace under half to an unresolved V gene and leave the rest unexplained. V and J calls and clone size come straight from that table; D and trimming were deduced from the DNA. The table for this sample lists roughly 150,000 clones; 93% of them were counted only once. 4.5% to 5.5% of the sample comes from the top ten.

What the research found in general, with its limitations: Vaccine-associated CD4 TCRs spanned the whole spike protein, with dominant responses in regions 160-218 and 743-854. Reportedly, almost half of the unique spike-specific TCRs recognized epitopes lying outside the regions that are mutated in the B.1.351 and B.1.1.7 variants. Because no samples from the day 14 peak response were available, repertoires could be characterized only after the peak T cell response. The 56-69-year group was small, and its depth increase did not reach significance, likely because of low power. Spike-specific TCR breadth and depth rose significantly after two AZD1222 doses compared with day 0 and with MenACWY recipients. Conclusions about previously exposed vaccinees were limited because only six AZD1222 recipients were SARS-CoV-2 seropositive at baseline. Most participants were white British and females outnumbered males, and the authors suggested that clonal diversity may have been underestimated.

Trimming takes 4 bases from V and 4 bases from J, and the germline ends sit 8 bases apart. Including cysteine and phenylalanine, the CDR3 has 13 amino acids. The entry retains the CDR3 DNA only, 39 bases that are in frame from base 1. CDR1 and CDR2 were assigned from the germline V gene (reference sequence) as SEHNR and FQNEAQ. This receptor was taken from an adult in good health. This specimen was peripheral blood, taken on day 0 of AZD1222 vaccination. The chain uses TRBV7-9 and TRBJ1-3; the D gene cannot be named for sure. The CDR3: CASSWLEGNTIYF. The nucleotides are TGTGCCAGCAGCTGGTTAGAAGGAAACACCATATATTTT.